This note documents a single T cell receptor beta chain sequence. The antigen remains unidentified. Germline CDR1 and CDR2: SGHAT and FQDESV (reference sequence). Losses at the gene ends were 4 bases for V and 1 base for J; bases not matched to a gene: 1. The CDR3 runs 14 residues. Profiled with immunoSEQ multiplex PCR; TCRdb holds only in-frame clones, not every one. Of roughly 110,000 clones in the sample, roughly 90% were seen once. The sample originates from a study of CD4+ T cells in melanoma. Study-level results: Neoantigen-specific CD4+ T cells in melanoma reportedly had diverse differentiation states. A reported correlation linked neoantigen-specific CD4+ T cells to CD8+, macrophage and B cell function.

The chain carries TRBV11-1 and TRBJ2-7, with 10 bases matching TRBD1. The receptor's source is a human donor with melanoma. The sequencing input was peripheral blood. The CDR3 DNA follows: TGTGCCAGCAGCTGGACAGGGGGTTCCTACGAGCAGTACTTC. This encodes CASSWTGGSYEQYF.